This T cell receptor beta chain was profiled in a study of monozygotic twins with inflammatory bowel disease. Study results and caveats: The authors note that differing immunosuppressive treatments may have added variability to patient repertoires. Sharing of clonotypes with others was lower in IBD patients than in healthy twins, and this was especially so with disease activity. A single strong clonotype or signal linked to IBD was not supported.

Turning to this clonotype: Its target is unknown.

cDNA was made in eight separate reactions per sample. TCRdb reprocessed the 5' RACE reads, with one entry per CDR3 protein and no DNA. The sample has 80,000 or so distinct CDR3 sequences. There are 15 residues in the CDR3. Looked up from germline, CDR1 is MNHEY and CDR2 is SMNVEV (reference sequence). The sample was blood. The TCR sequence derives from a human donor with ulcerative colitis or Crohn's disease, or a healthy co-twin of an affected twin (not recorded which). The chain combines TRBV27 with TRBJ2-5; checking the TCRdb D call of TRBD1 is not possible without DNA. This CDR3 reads CASTEGGGDTTSQYF.